This T cell receptor beta chain was retrieved from a study of T cells in Graves' hyperthyroidism and ophthalmopathy. Study details: Peripheral blood was taken when the disease was first diagnosed, before any treatment began. Study observations and caveats: Blood also contained most expanded thyroid clonotypes above 0.001. Ophthalmopathy could be told apart from stable hyperthyroidism with a 13 V-J model.

Amplification yielded TCR beta CDR3 regions, with RNA transcripts as the source. The HTBI primer set was used in a first-round RT-PCR of the TCR CDR3. TCRdb re-called the multiplex PCR reads with MiXCR, one entry per CDR3 protein. The sample gives about 270,000 distinct CDR3 sequences, approximately 26% of which show up once; roughly a quarter is in the top ten. This clonotype was detected many times. Its antigen is not known. The CDR3 loop spans 15 amino acids. Germline-derived CDR1 and CDR2 are MNHNS and SASEGT. The ends lost 8 bases at V and 6 bases at J; junction bases unmatched: 7. The sample consisted of blood. This TCR was recovered from a middle-aged man with Graves' hyperthyroidism that later progressed to Graves' ophthalmopathy. V gene TRBV6-1 combines with J gene TRBJ2-2, with TRBD1 matching over 12 bases. The CDR3 loop is CASGPGTGGSGELFF. CDR3 DNA sequence: TGTGCCAGCGGTCCCGGGACAGGGGGCTCCGGGGAGCTGTTTTTT.